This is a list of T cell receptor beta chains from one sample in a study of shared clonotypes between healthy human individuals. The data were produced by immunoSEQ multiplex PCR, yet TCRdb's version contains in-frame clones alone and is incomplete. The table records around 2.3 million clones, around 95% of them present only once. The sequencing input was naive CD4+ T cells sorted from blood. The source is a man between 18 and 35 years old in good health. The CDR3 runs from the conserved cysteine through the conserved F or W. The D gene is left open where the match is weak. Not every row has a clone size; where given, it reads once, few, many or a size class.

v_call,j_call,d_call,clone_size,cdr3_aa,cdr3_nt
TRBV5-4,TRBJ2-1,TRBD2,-,CASYRGAGVDEQFF,TGTGCCAGCTACCGTGGGGCGGGAGTCGATGAGCAGTTCTTC
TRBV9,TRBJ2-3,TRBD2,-,CASSVGGSADTQYF,TGTGCCAGCAGCGTTGGCGGGAGTGCAGATACGCAGTATTTT
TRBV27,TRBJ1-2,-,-,CASSSTRGVRGYTF,TGTGCCAGCAGCTCTACACGAGGGGTAAGGGGCTACACCTTC
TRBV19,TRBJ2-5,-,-,CASSPPGSETQYF,TGTGCCAGTAGTCCCCCGGGGTCAGAGACCCAGTACTTC
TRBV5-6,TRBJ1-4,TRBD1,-,CASTTGQGVSGPKKLFF,TGTGCCAGCACCACGGGACAGGGGGTTTCGGGGCCAAAAAAACTGTTTTTT
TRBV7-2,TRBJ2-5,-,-,CASSSKETQYF,TGTGCCAGCAGCTCTAAAGAGACCCAGTACTTC
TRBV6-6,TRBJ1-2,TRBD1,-,CASSMGQNYGYTF,TGTGCCAGCAGTATGGGACAGAACTATGGCTACACCTTC
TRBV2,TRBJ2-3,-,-,CASCDSQSTDTQYF,TGTGCCAGCTGTGACAGTCAGAGCACAGATACGCAGTATTTT
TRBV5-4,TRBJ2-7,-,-,CASSPMGGLVVEQYF,TGTGCCAGCAGCCCGATGGGTGGGTTAGTGGTTGAGCAGTACTTC
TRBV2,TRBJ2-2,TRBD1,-,CASSETGGNTGELFF,TGTGCCAGCAGTGAGACAGGGGGGAACACCGGGGAGCTGTTTTTT
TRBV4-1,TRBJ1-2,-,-,CASSQVDRENYGYTF,TGCGCCAGCAGCCAAGTAGATAGGGAAAACTATGGCTACACCTTC
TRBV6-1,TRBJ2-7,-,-,CASNFRDRSYEQYF,TGTGCCAGCAATTTCCGGGACCGATCCTACGAGCAGTACTTC
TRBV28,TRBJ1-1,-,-,CASSLSGGAPEAFF,TGTGCCAGCAGTTTATCTGGGGGGGCTCCGGAAGCTTTCTTT
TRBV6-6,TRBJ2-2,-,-,CASSYTIGELFF,TGTGCCAGCAGTTACACAATCGGGGAGCTGTTTTTT
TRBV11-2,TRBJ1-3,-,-,CASSPQALSGNTIYF,TGTGCCAGCAGCCCACAGGCCCTCTCTGGAAACACCATATATTTT
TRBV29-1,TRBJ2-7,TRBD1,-,CSVGDRGLVEQYF,TGCAGCGTTGGGGACAGGGGGCTGGTCGAGCAGTACTTC
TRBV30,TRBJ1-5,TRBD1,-,CAWSGQGKEAQHF,TGTGCCTGGTCGGGACAGGGAAAGGAGGCCCAGCATTTT
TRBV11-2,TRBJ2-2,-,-,CAAPGQATGELFF,TGTGCAGCCCCTGGCCAGGCCACCGGGGAGCTGTTTTTT
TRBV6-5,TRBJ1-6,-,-,CASSYSDPNSPLHF,TGTGCCAGCAGTTACTCCGATCCTAATTCACCCCTCCACTTT
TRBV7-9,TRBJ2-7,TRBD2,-,CASRRLAEGGEQYF,TGTGCCAGCAGGAGACTAGCGGAAGGTGGGGAGCAGTACTTC
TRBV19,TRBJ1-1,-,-,CASSTFSQLNTEAFF,TGTGCCAGTAGTACCTTCTCCCAGTTGAACACTGAAGCTTTCTTT
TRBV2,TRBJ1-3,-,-,CASSEMGALGGNTIYF,TGTGCCAGCAGTGAAATGGGCGCTCTCGGTGGAAACACCATATATTTT
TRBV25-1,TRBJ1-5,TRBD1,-,CASTHTGGEVQPQHF,TGTGCCAGCACCCACACAGGGGGCGAGGTTCAGCCCCAGCATTTT
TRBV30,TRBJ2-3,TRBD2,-,CAWSARLAGADTQYF,TGTGCCTGGAGTGCACGACTAGCGGGAGCAGATACGCAGTATTTT
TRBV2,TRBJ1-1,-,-,CASRTGTSTEAFF,TGTGCCAGCAGGACCGGGACGTCCACTGAAGCTTTCTTT
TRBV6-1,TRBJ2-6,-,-,CASSEGGHYSGANVLTF,TGTGCCAGCAGTGAAGGGGGACACTACTCTGGGGCCAACGTCCTGACTTTC
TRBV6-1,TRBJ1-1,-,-,CASSEIWNTEAFF,TGTGCCAGCAGTGAAATATGGAACACTGAAGCTTTCTTT
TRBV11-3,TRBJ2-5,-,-,CASSPRTGQETQYF,TGTGCCAGCAGCCCAAGGACGGGACAAGAGACCCAGTACTTC
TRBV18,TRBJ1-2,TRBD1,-,CASSTTGLSYGYTF,TGTGCCAGCTCAACGACAGGGCTTAGCTATGGCTACACCTTC
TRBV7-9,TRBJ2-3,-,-,CASSLRYYPSDTQYF,TGTGCCAGCAGCTTACGGTACTACCCGTCAGATACGCAGTATTTT
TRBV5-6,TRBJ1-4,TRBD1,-,CASSMALTGGKEKLFF,TGTGCCAGCAGTATGGCTTTGACAGGGGGCAAGGAAAAACTGTTTTTT
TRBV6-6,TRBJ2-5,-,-,CASSYSIGPSLTQYF,TGTGCCAGCAGTTACTCGATTGGTCCCAGTCTAACCCAGTACTTC
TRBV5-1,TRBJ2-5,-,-,CASNSRGDQETQYF,TGCGCCAGCAACTCGCGGGGAGATCAAGAGACCCAGTACTTC
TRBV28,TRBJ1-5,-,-,CASSSLSWAGFSPWPQHF,TGTGCCAGCAGTTCGCTATCCTGGGCAGGGTTTTCTCCTTGGCCCCAGCATTTT
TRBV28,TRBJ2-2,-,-,CASSASIKATGELFF,TGTGCCAGCAGTGCTAGCATCAAGGCAACCGGGGAGCTGTTTTTT
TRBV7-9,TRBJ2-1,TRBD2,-,CASRYTPLAGGGNEQFF,TGTGCCAGCAGATATACCCCCCTAGCGGGAGGGGGGAATGAGCAGTTCTTC
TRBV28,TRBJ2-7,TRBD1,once,CASSSGTGGPYEQYF,TGTGCCAGCAGTTCCGGGACAGGGGGGCCCTACGAGCAGTACTTC
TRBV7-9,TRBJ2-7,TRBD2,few,CASSHGTSVTEQYF,TGTGCCAGCAGCCATGGGACTAGCGTGACCGAGCAGTACTTC
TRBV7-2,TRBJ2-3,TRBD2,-,CASSLKAGGLGLGTDTQYF,TGTGCCAGCAGCTTAAAGGCGGGGGGGCTGGGATTAGGCACAGATACGCAGTATTTT
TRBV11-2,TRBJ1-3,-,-,CASSLEGGKGGNTIYF,TGTGCCAGCAGCTTAGAGGGGGGAAAAGGAGGGAACACCATATATTTT
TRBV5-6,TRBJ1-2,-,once,CASSGGTSRRYGYTF,TGTGCCAGCAGCGGGGGGACTTCACGCCGCTATGGCTACACCTTC
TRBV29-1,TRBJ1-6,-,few,CSVEESRGSPLHF,TGCAGCGTTGAGGAGAGTCGGGGTTCACCCCTCCACTTT
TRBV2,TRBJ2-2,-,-,CASSEQGPNTGELFF,TGTGCCAGCAGTGAGCAGGGCCCGAACACCGGGGAGCTGTTTTTT
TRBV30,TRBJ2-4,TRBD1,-,CAWSRLMGDRTYQHF,TGTGCCTGGAGTAGGTTAATGGGGGACAGGACCTACCAGCACTTC
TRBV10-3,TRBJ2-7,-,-,CAISIFGGQNEQYF,TGTGCCATCAGTATTTTTGGGGGGCAAAACGAGCAGTACTTC
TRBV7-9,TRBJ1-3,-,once,CASSSRPDRSRSGNTIYF,TGTGCCAGCAGCTCGCGCCCCGACAGGTCACGCTCTGGAAACACCATATATTTT
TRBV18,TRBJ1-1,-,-,CASSWGTGNTEAFF,TGTGCCAGCTCGTGGGGAACAGGGAACACTGAAGCTTTCTTT